These 27 T cell receptor beta chains originate from one sample sequenced in a study of blood T cells in healthy people across ages. Together with a sample-barcoded 5' primer, a J-beta primer mix was included in a second PCR lasting roughly 7 to 11 cycles. MiXCR was run by TCRdb on the 5' RACE reads, yielding one entry per CDR3 protein. The sample contains some 1.6 million distinct CDR3 sequences, about 35% of which appear only once. Sequences were obtained from blood. These receptors originate from a woman aged 30 to 39 in good health.

J is TRBJ2-4 and V is TRBV21-1. TRBV21-1 is labeled a pseudogene. CDR3 length equals 16 residues. The CDR3, as DNA: TGTGCCAGCAGCAAAACCACCCAACTAGCCAAAAACATTCAGTACTTC. It encodes CASSKTTQLAKNIQYF.

This clonotype was seen a handful of times. V and J are TRBV20-1 and TRBJ2-1; 9 bases align to TRBD2. The CDR3 sequence is 15 residues long. V was clipped by 0 bases and J by 6 bases; unmatched bases: 6. Germline V CDR1 and CDR2: DFQATT, SNEGSKA (reference sequence). In DNA form, the CDR3 reads TGCAGTGCTAGAGATGTAGCGGGAGTTCTCAATGAGCAGTTCTTC. It yields the protein CSARDVAGVLNEQFF.

This clonotype has only a few counts. The chain is built from TRBV21-1 and TRBJ1-2; the D call TRBD1 from the table was never checked on the DNA. TRBV21-1 is deemed a pseudogene. The CDR3 length is 13 residues. This CDR3 is CASRDDRGHGYTF. CDR3 DNA: TGTGCCAGCAGAGACGACAGGGGGCATGGCTACACCTTC.

This sequence joins TRBV20-1 and TRBJ1-2, with a tentative D call TRBD1 (5 bases). The germline V gene has CDR1 DFQATT and CDR2 SNEGSKA (reference sequence). This CDR3 region has 12 residues. The V gene lost 5 bases and the J gene lost 4 bases, with 11 bases spanning the gap. CDR3 in amino acids: CSAADSSYGYTF. The CDR3 region has the DNA TGCAGTGCTGCTGACAGCTCCTATGGCTACACCTTC.

The chain recombines TRBV20-1 with TRBJ2-3, with 15 positions matching TRBD2. The CDR3 has 17 amino acids. The germline V gene encodes CDR1 DFQATT and CDR2 SNEGSKA (reference sequence). J lost 7 bases, V lost 2 bases, and 10 bases had no gene match. CDR3 protein: CSARRQWTSGRVNTQYF. CDR3 in DNA: TGCAGTGCTAGACGCCAATGGACTAGCGGGAGGGTGAATACGCAGTATTTT.

The rearrangement uses TRBV7-8 and TRBJ2-1; 7 nucleotides agree with TRBD1. V lost 5 bases, J lost 5 bases, and 12 bases stayed unmatched. Germline CDR1 reads SGHVS; CDR2 reads FQNEAQ. The CDR3 consists of 16 residues. The CDR3 loop is CASSPPGRGLNNEQFF. Here the CDR3 DNA reads TGTGCCAGCAGCCCACCGGGCAGGGGGTTAAACAATGAGCAGTTCTTC.

V usage is TRBV20-1 and J usage is TRBJ2-7, with D unresolved. Germline V gene data show CDR1 as DFQATT and CDR2 as SNEGSKA (reference sequence). Trimming removed 2 bases at V and 2 bases at J, with 7 bases between. The CDR3 spans 12 residues. In DNA, the CDR3 is TGCAGTGCTAGAAGCCAGACCTACGAGCAGTACTTC. Its translation is CSARSQTYEQYF.

The V call is TRBV12-3 or TRBV12-4, the J call TRBJ2-7; 12 bases match TRBD1. The V segment lost 6 bases and the J segment 5 bases; nucleotides outside the gene matches: 17. The CDR3 has 18 amino acids. Here the CDR3 DNA reads TGTGCCAGCAGCCTAGCCGGCGGTCCGGGACAGGGGGCCCACGAGCAGTACTTC. As protein: CASSLAGGPGQGAHEQYF.

In this sample, this clonotype turned up a few times. The chain recombines TRBV5-1 with TRBJ2-1, with 10 bases fitting TRBD2. J was trimmed by 9 bases and V by 3 bases; bases with no gene match: 6. Germline V CDR1 and CDR2: SGHRS, YFSETQ. The CDR3 loop spans 14 amino acids. CDR3 sequence: CASSSTSGDFEQFF. Written as DNA, the CDR3 is TGCGCCAGCAGCTCCACTAGCGGGGACTTTGAGCAGTTCTTC. Variable domain in full (rest from reference TRBV5-1 and TRBJ2-1): KAGVTQTPRYLIKTRGQQVTLSCSPISGHRSVSWYQQTPGQGLQFLFEYFSETQRNKGNFPGRFSGRQFSNSRSEMNVSTLELGDSALYLCASSSTSGDFEQFFGPGTRLTVL.

This chain connects TRBV7-3 to TRBJ1-2; weak D call: TRBD1 (6 bases). This CDR3 spans 15 amino acids. The V and J ends lost 0 bases and 1 base respectively, with 9 bases between them. Germline CDR1 and CDR2: SGHTA and FQGTGA. The DNA of the CDR3 is TGTGCCAGCAGCTTAACCTCAGGGGTTAACTATGGCTACACCTTC. Translating it yields CASSLTSGVNYGYTF. The full variable domain, completed using reference TRBV7-3 and TRBJ1-2, is GAGVSQTPSNKVTEKGKYVELRCDPISGHTALYWYRQSLGQGPEFLIYFQGTGAADDSGLPNDRFFAVRPEGSVSTLKIQRTERGDSAVYLCASSLTSGVNYGYTFGSGTRLTVV.

This clonotype appeared a few times. V gene TRBV21-1 combines with J gene TRBJ2-5. TRBV21-1 constitutes a pseudogene. CDR3 length: 15 amino acids. CDR3 DNA sequence: TGTGCCAGCAGCAACCCACCCAAATCCCAAGAGACCCAGTACTTC. It codes for CASSNPPKSQETQYF.

The chain recombines TRBV6-5 with TRBJ2-3; 9 positions agree with TRBD2. The CDR3 covers 15 residues. Germline CDR1 reads MNHEY; CDR2 reads SVGAGI. With 2 bases clipped from V and 5 bases from J, the junction kept 5 bases outside the gene matches. CDR3 nucleotide sequence: TGTGCCAGCAGTTACATAGCGGGAGACAAAGATACGCAGTATTTT. Translation gives CASSYIAGDKDTQYF.

This clonotype has at least ten counts. The chain joins TRBV18 to TRBJ2-3, with TRBD1 matching 7 bases. Germline CDR1 is KGHSH and CDR2 is LQKENI. The ends lost 0 bases at V and 6 bases at J; junction bases unmatched: 12. The CDR3 spans 17 residues. The CDR3 here is CASSPPNRGLRGDTQYF. CDR3 bases: TGTGCCAGCTCACCACCGAACAGGGGTCTTCGAGGGGATACGCAGTATTTT.

This rearrangement joins TRBV15 to TRBJ1-2, with D maybe TRBD1 (6 bases). V gave up 6 bases and J gave up 6 bases, with 11 bases separating them. This CDR3 is built from 12 residues. Germline V gene data show CDR1 as LNHNV and CDR2 as YYDKDF (reference sequence). CDR3 DNA sequence: TGTGCCACCAGGGACAGTTCAGATGGCTACACCTTC. Its translation is CATRDSSDGYTF. The full variable domain, in which reference TRBV15 and TRBJ1-2 provide the parts outside the CDR3, is DAMVIQNPRYQVTQFGKPVTLSCSQTLNHNVMYWYQQKSSQAPKLLFHYYDKDFNNEADTPDNFQSRRPNTSFCFLDIRSPGLGDTAMYLCATRDSSDGYTFGSGTRLTVV.

This clonotype has just a few counts. The CDR3 region has the DNA TGCAGTGCTAGAGATCTTCAGAATTCCTACAATGAGCAGTTCTTC. Amino acids: CSARDLQNSYNEQFF. The chain couples TRBV20-1 to TRBJ2-1; D is unclear. Germline-derived CDR1 and CDR2 are DFQATT and SNEGSKA (reference sequence). CDR3 length equals 15 residues. Trimming pared 0 bases from V and 1 base from J, leaving 10 bases between.

The rearrangement joins TRBV19 to TRBJ1-5; weak D call: TRBD1 (5 bases). In germline, CDR1 is LNHDA, CDR2 SQIVND (reference sequence). The CDR3 spans 16 residues. The V end lost 4 bases, the J end lost 0 bases, and 13 bases lay between the germline ends. CDR3 nucleotides: TGTGCCAGTAGTACGGCGGCAGGGATTAGCAATCAGCCCCAGCATTTT. Translated: CASSTAAGISNQPQHF.

In the case of this clonotype: An end of the junction does not agree with germline; a read error may underlie this. This chain links TRBV10-3 with TRBJ2-6, with 9 bases fitting TRBD2. CDR3 length: 18 amino acids. CDR1 is ENHRY and CDR2 is SYGVKD in the germline V gene. The CDR3 DNA follows: TGTACCATCAGTGAGTCCGGCGGGAGGGGCTCTGGGGCCAACGTCCTGACTTTC. It yields the protein CTISESGGRGSGANVLTF.

The chain links TRBV6-5 to TRBJ2-1; D ambiguous. This CDR3 is 11 amino acids long. Trimming removed 8 bases at V and 3 bases at J, with 5 bases between. CDR1 and CDR2 (germline): MNHEY, SVGAGI. The CDR3 spells CASQNYNEQFF. CDR3 in DNA: TGTGCCAGCCAAAACTACAATGAGCAGTTCTTC.

This clonotype was seen a handful of times. The J gene is TRBJ1-1, the V gene TRBV15; D is unresolved. The CDR3 covers 14 residues. The V and J ends lost 1 base and 1 base respectively, with 7 bases between them. Looked up from germline, CDR1 is LNHNV and CDR2 is YYDKDF (reference sequence). The CDR3 nucleotides read TGTGCCACCAGCAGAGGTGGGGAGAACACTGAAGCTTTCTTT. It translates to CATSRGGENTEAFF.

This clonotype was detected only a few times. The V call is TRBV10-3, the J call TRBJ1-5; TRBD1 agrees at 8 bases. This CDR3 comprises 15 residues. With 4 bases clipped from V and 4 bases from J, the junction kept 6 bases outside the gene matches. Germline assignment: CDR1 ENHRY and CDR2 SYGVKD. The CDR3 reads CAISGTGFTNQPQHF. Here the CDR3 DNA reads TGTGCCATCAGTGGGACAGGGTTTACTAATCAGCCCCAGCATTTT.

The CDR3 sequence is CASSRKYSGRDNEQFF. The CDR3, as DNA: TGTGCCAGCAGCCGCAAATATAGCGGAAGGGACAATGAGCAGTTCTTC. The chain joins TRBV5-4 to TRBJ2-1; TRBD2 is a possible D gene (6 bases). The V gene's germline CDR1 is SGHNT and CDR2 YYREEE (reference sequence). The CDR3 is made up of 16 amino acids. The V and J ends lost 4 bases and 5 bases respectively, with 19 bases between them. Full variable domain (outside the CDR3, taken from reference TRBV5-4 and TRBJ2-1): ETGVTQSPTHLIKTRGQQVTLRCSSQSGHNTVSWYQQALGQGPQFIFQYYREEENGRGNFPPRFSGLQFPNYSSELNVNALELDDSALYLCASSRKYSGRDNEQFFGPGTRLTVL.

Only a few counts were recorded for this clonotype. The genes are TRBV24-1 and TRBJ2-7, with D maybe TRBD2 (6 bases). The CDR3 is 13 amino acids. CDR1 and CDR2 (germline): KGHDR, SFDVKD. Trimming took off 5 bases at V and 7 bases at J, with 14 bases between the two ends. CDR3 amino acids: CATSVAASGEQYF. In DNA form, the CDR3 reads TGTGCCACCAGTGTAGCGGCCAGCGGGGAGCAGTACTTC.

The V call is TRBV10-2, the J call TRBJ2-7; possible D gene TRBD2, 5 bases. The CDR3 is 14 amino acids. From germline, CDR1 is WSHSY and CDR2 SAAADI. V was shortened by 0 bases and J by 6 bases, with 12 bases between the two germline ends. CDR3 nucleotides: TGCGCCAGCAGTGAGTCCCGGGGTGAGAGCGAGCAGTACTTC. This sequence encodes CASSESRGESEQYF.

The V and J genes are TRBV10-2 and TRBJ2-3, with D perhaps being TRBD1 or TRBD2 (5 bases each). V lost 6 bases to trimming and J lost 0 bases, with 19 bases between them. CDR3 length: 17 amino acids. The germline gives CDR1 WSHSY, CDR2 SAAADI. The CDR3 nucleotides are TGCGCCAGCAGCCCTCCCCATCGAGGGGTTAGCACAGATACGCAGTATTTT. It encodes CASSPPHRGVSTDTQYF.

This clonotype appeared a single time. The chain employs TRBV20-1 and TRBJ2-3; the D gene is possibly TRBD2 (5 bases). Germline V CDR1 and CDR2: DFQATT, SNEGSKA (reference sequence). The V end was cut by 4 bases, the J end by 0 bases, with 14 bases between. CDR3 length: 15 residues. CDR3 region: CSAIREFTSTDTQYF. Here the CDR3 DNA reads TGCAGTGCTATACGGGAATTTACTAGCACAGATACGCAGTATTTT.

This clonotype turned up a few times. Being one base from a much bigger clone, this may be a read error. The CDR3 is CSTGQMKDTQYF. CDR3 DNA: TGCAGCACCGGACAGATGAAAGATACGCAGTATTTT. The chain uses TRBV29-1 and TRBJ2-3; D possibly corresponds to TRBD1 (6 bases). Germline CDR1 SQVTM, CDR2 ANQGSEA. This CDR3 region has 12 residues. The V end lost 8 bases, the J end lost 5 bases, and 14 bases lay between the germline ends.

The CDR3 here is CASSLRMNSYNEQFF. CDR3 nucleotide sequence: TGTGCCAGCAGCTTAAGAATGAACTCCTACAATGAGCAGTTCTTC. This chain connects TRBV7-3 to TRBJ2-1; D is uncertain. The V gene lost 1 base and the J gene lost 0 bases, with 7 bases spanning the gap. The CDR3 contains 15 residues. Per the germline V gene, CDR1 is SGHTA and CDR2 is FQGTGA.